A selection of T cell receptor beta chains follows, all from one sample in a study of control samples from healthy donors and cancer patients. Method: immunoSEQ multiplex PCR; TCRdb's copy keeps in-frame clones and lacks some. This table holds roughly 160,000 clones, 70% to 90% found once. Sequenced input: blood. These receptors were collected from a woman in her thirties in good health. Both conserved end residues are part of each CDR3. The D gene is left open where the match is weak. Size is omitted from some rows. Given values are once, few, many or a class for expanded clones.

j_call | d_call | clone_size | v_call | cdr3_aa | cdr3_nt
TRBJ1-5 | NA | NA | TRBV11-2 | CASSSGNQPQHF | TGTGCCAGCAGCTCCGGGAATCAGCCCCAGCATTTT
TRBJ2-1 | NA | NA | TRBV6-1 | CASSEATPSYNEQFF | TGTGCCAGCAGTGAGGCGACTCCGTCCTACAATGAGCAGTTCTTC
TRBJ2-5 | TRBD2 | NA | TRBV5-1 | CASGESGNQETQYF | TGCGCCAGCGGTGAAAGCGGGAACCAAGAGACCCAGTACTTC
TRBJ2-6 | TRBD2 | once | TRBV6-1 | CASSEWTLAGRSGANVLTF | TGTGCCAGCAGTGAATGGACCCTAGCGGGTCGATCTGGGGCCAACGTCCTGACTTTC
TRBJ2-5 | NA | NA | TRBV23-1 | CASSRQTQYF | TGCGCCAGCAGTCGCCAGACCCAGTACTTC
TRBJ1-6 | NA | NA | TRBV27 | CASSSLGAGNSPLHF | TGTGCCAGCAGTTCTCTGGGGGCAGGAAATTCACCCCTCCACTTT
TRBJ2-2 | TRBD1 | NA | TRBV19 | CASSSGGQGGELFF | TGTGCCAGTAGTTCAGGGGGCCAGGGCGGGGAGCTGTTTTTT
TRBJ2-2 | NA | NA | TRBV4-1 | CASSQGLVYRELFF | TGCGCCAGCAGCCAAGGACTAGTCTACCGGGAGCTGTTTTTT
TRBJ1-5 | NA | once | TRBV6-1 | CASSDGVDVNSNQPQHF | TGTGCCAGCAGTGATGGGGTAGATGTCAATAGCAATCAGCCCCAGCATTTT
TRBJ1-5 | NA | NA | TRBV19 | CASSIGNGGQPQHF | TGTGCCAGTAGTATAGGAAACGGGGGGCAGCCCCAGCATTTT
TRBJ1-2 | TRBD1 | few | TRBV18 | CASSPSEYLPTGNYGYTF | TGTGCCAGCTCACCCTCAGAGTACCTCCCGACAGGGAACTATGGCTACACCTTC
TRBJ2-1 | NA | NA | TRBV11-2 | CASSLGTLADEQFF | TGTGCCAGCAGCTTAGGTACTCTCGCCGATGAGCAGTTCTTC
TRBJ2-1 | NA | NA | TRBV5-1 | CASRVAEYNEQFF | TGCGCCAGCAGGGTAGCGGAATACAATGAGCAGTTCTTC
TRBJ1-5 | NA | few | TRBV4-1 | CASSRRGSEDQPQHF | TGCGCCAGCAGCCGAAGAGGGAGCGAGGATCAGCCCCAGCATTTT
TRBJ1-2 | NA | NA | TRBV27 | CASSPQGYYGYTF | TGTGCCAGCAGTCCGCAGGGGTACTATGGCTACACCTTC
TRBJ1-4 | NA | NA | TRBV5-1 | CASSNPNEKLFF | TGCGCCAGCAGCAACCCCAATGAAAAACTGTTTTTT
TRBJ2-1 | TRBD1 | NA | TRBV29-1 | CSASLADRVSYNEQFF | TGCAGCGCCTCGCTAGCCGACAGGGTCTCCTACAATGAGCAGTTCTTC
TRBJ1-2 | NA | NA | TRBV19 | CASSETGNGYTF | TGTGCCAGTAGTGAGACGGGGAATGGCTACACCTTC
TRBJ1-2 | NA | NA | TRBV21-1 | CASSKGPGHYGYTF | TGTGCCAGCAGCAAAGGTCCAGGGCACTATGGCTACACCTTC
TRBJ1-2 | NA | once | TRBV5-1 | CASSLVGGRQGYTF | TGCGCCAGCAGCTTGGTCGGGGGGCGGCAAGGCTACACCTTC
TRBJ2-2 | NA | NA | TRBV18 | CASSPENTGELFF | TGTGCCAGCTCACCAGAGAACACCGGGGAGCTGTTTTTT
TRBJ2-4 | TRBD2 | NA | TRBV7-9 | CASSYGLENIQYF | TGTGCCAGCAGCTACGGACTAGAGAACATTCAGTACTTC
TRBJ1-2 | NA | NA | TRBV5-6 | CASSLSGLFAYGYTF | TGTGCCAGCAGCTTGTCAGGGCTTTTTGCCTATGGCTACACCTTC
TRBJ2-3 | TRBD2 | NA | TRBV5-1 | CASSRLAGGFTDTQYF | TGCGCCAGCAGTAGACTAGCGGGAGGGTTCACAGATACGCAGTATTTT
TRBJ1-6 | TRBD1 | NA | TRBV19 | CASSIVYRDSSPLHF | TGTGCCAGTAGTATAGTTTACAGGGACAGTTCACCCCTCCACTTT
TRBJ1-3 | NA | NA | TRBV12-3/TRBV12-4 | CASSFQLGNTIYF | TGTGCCAGCAGTTTCCAACTTGGAAACACCATATATTTT